This TCR beta chain was profiled in a study of identical twins. MiXCR was run by TCRdb on the 5' RACE reads, yielding one entry per CDR3 protein. The table has a few hundred thousand distinct CDR3 sequences, 8.5% to 10% seen once. The germline V gene has CDR1 GTSNPN and CDR2 SVGIG (reference sequence). With 5 bases removed from V and 4 bases from J, the gap between germline ends came to 14 bases. The CDR3 length is 13 residues. This chain joins TRBV30 and TRBJ1-1, with TRBD1 as a possible D gene (6 bases). This receptor was identified in a woman between 45 and 60 years old in good health. The sample was naive T cells sorted from blood. The CDR3 here is CAWDSNRVTEAFF. CDR3 bases: TGTGCCTGGGATTCTAACAGGGTCACTGAAGCTTTCTTT.